This T cell receptor (beta chain) was sequenced in a study of blood T cells in healthy people across ages. It was with a sample-barcoded 5' primer and a J-beta primer mix that a second PCR of about 6 to 11 cycles was run. With 12 random nucleotides, a template-switch adaptor tagged each individual cDNA molecule. TCRdb reprocessed the 5' RACE reads with MiXCR, giving one entry per CDR3 protein. Of fewer than 900,000 distinct CDR3 sequences listed, roughly 47% are singletons. General study results and limits: Across the age range, TCR beta diversity per million T cells fell in a roughly linear way. Shifts in expanded clonotypes may have been confounded by donor CMV status, which was unknown.

Extraction of total RNA produced a minimum of 5.5 micrograms from each sample. Worth noting for this clonotype: The antigen is unknown.

J lost 7 bases, V lost 6 bases, and 5 bases had no gene match. Looked up from germline, CDR1 is SGHTA and CDR2 is FQGNSA. This CDR3 region has 12 residues. The TCR was taken from a woman aged 55-75 years in good health. The sequencing input was blood. This chain uses TRBV7-2 with TRBJ2-7; 8 nucleotides line up with TRBD1. CDR3 bases: TGTGCCAGCAGGACAGGGGTCGGGGAGCAGTACTTC. Amino acids: CASRTGVGEQYF.